Sequencing of this T cell receptor (beta chain) was carried out in a study of blood T cells in healthy people across ages. With 4 bases clipped from V and 6 bases from J, the junction kept 5 bases outside the gene matches. The CDR3 runs 14 residues. A second roughly 7 to 12 cycle PCR used barcoded and J-beta primers. A single record per CDR3 protein comes from TCRdb applying MiXCR to the 5' RACE reads. Here the sample spans hundreds of thousands of distinct CDR3 sequences, approximately 25% being singletons. This same sample was also taken into another study, of T cells of mothers and their children. As reported in that work: M1S, a second-PCR primer, added sample barcodes and 2-4 random nucleotides. Related and unrelated pairs show similar thymic shaping of TCR recombination output. Relative to unrelated pairs, biologically related mother-child dyads exhibited marginally greater, non-significant overlap.

Sequenced sample: blood. The chain combines TRBV12-3 or TRBV12-4 with TRBJ2-7; TRBD2 agrees at 11 bases. This TCR was sampled from a boy aged 5 to 17 in good health. CDR3 amino acids: CASSSLAGGAEQYF. The CDR3 DNA sequence: TGTGCCAGCAGTTCCCTAGCGGGAGGAGCCGAGCAGTACTTC.